This passage covers 30 T cell receptor beta chains from one sample sequenced in a study of metastatic and nonmetastatic thyroid tumors. TCRdb redid the clone calls on the PCR reads using MiXCR. The sample carries roughly 12,000 clones, 31% recorded once. All patients reached thyroid surgery having received no treatment beforehand. The specimen sequenced was tumor tissue. These receptors were obtained from a female donor with papillary thyroid cancer or a benign thyroid nodule (not recorded which). Some clones in this sample may be carry-over from other donors' samples.

This clone was seen more than once but under ten times. The chain links TRBV30 to TRBJ2-7; D uncertain. This CDR3 is 14 amino acids long. Looked up from germline, CDR1 is GTSNPN and CDR2 is SVGIG (reference sequence). V lost 2 bases to trimming and J lost 0 bases, with 11 bases between them. The CDR3 here is CAWSPRWGSYEQYF. The DNA of the CDR3 is TGTGCCTGGAGTCCAAGATGGGGCTCCTACGAGCAGTACTTC.

This clone is categorized as medium-sized. J is TRBJ2-7 and V is TRBV28, with D unresolved. Trimming stripped 7 bases from V and 3 bases from J, with 10 bases between. The CDR3 is 12 amino acids. CDR1 and CDR2 from the germline V gene are MDHEN and SYDVKM. The DNA of the CDR3 is TGTGCCAGCACCTCGGGCAGCTACGAGCAGTACTTC. Translation gives CASTSGSYEQYF.

The chain joins TRBV6-1 to TRBJ2-3; D is unclear. Germline V gene lookup returns CDR1 MNHNS and CDR2 SASEGT. The V gene lost 2 bases and the J gene lost 6 bases, with 18 bases spanning the gap. There are 16 residues in the CDR3. The CDR3 nucleotides read TGTGCCAGCAGTGAATTAGTAGGCCAAACAGCGGATACGCAGTATTTT. This codes for CASSELVGQTADTQYF.

Judged by abundance, this clone is medium-sized. V gene TRBV6-5 combines with J gene TRBJ2-6; D could derive from TRBD1 or TRBD2 (5 bases each). V gave up 0 bases and J gave up 8 bases, with 14 bases separating them. CDR1 and CDR2 from the germline V gene are MNHEY and SVGAGI. CDR3 length: 16 residues. This CDR3 reads CASSYSRPGTTNVLTF. The CDR3, as DNA: TGTGCCAGCAGTTACTCGAGGCCCGGGACGACCAACGTCCTGACTTTC.

V gene TRBV3-1 combines with J gene TRBJ2-7; 7 nucleotides align to TRBD1. Germline loops: CDR1 LGHDT, CDR2 YNNKEL (reference sequence). The CDR3 length is 17 residues. V was pared by 5 bases and J by 0 bases, with 13 bases of the junction left unmatched. CDR3 amino acids: CASSTSRGRGGSYEQYF. CDR3 DNA: TGTGCCAGCAGCACTTCAAGGGGGCGCGGTGGCTCCTACGAGCAGTACTTC.

The chain links TRBV2 to TRBJ2-3; tentative D call: TRBD2 (5 bases). With 7 bases removed from V and 1 base from J, the gap between germline ends came to 21 bases. The germline V gene encodes CDR1 SNHLY and CDR2 FYNNEI. The CDR3 contains 17 residues. The CDR3: CASKRETVPGGTDTQYF. In nucleotides, the CDR3 is TGTGCCAGCAAGAGGGAGACGGTCCCCGGGGGCACAGATACGCAGTATTTT.

V usage is TRBV18 and J usage is TRBJ1-6; D is possibly TRBD1 (6 bases). Germline V gene data show CDR1 as KGHSH and CDR2 as LQKENI. V lost 3 bases to trimming and J lost 3 bases, with 12 bases between them. This CDR3 region has 16 residues. The CDR3 DNA is TGTGCCAGCTCACCGGACAGCCTGGGCTATAATTCACCCCTCCACTTT. Protein product: CASSPDSLGYNSPLHF. The variable domain in full, completed from reference TRBV18 and TRBJ1-6, reads NAGVMQNPRHLVRRRGQEARLRCSPMKGHSHVYWYRQLPEEGLKFMVYLQKENIIDESGMPKERFSAEFPKEGPSILRIQQVVRGDSAAYFCASSPDSLGYNSPLHFGNGTRLTVT.

This clone was recorded once. The chain carries TRBV7-6 and TRBJ2-3, with 16 nucleotides matching TRBD2. Germline CDR1 is SGHVS and CDR2 is FNYEAQ. The CDR3 covers 16 residues. The V segment lost 4 bases and the J segment 3 bases; nucleotides outside the gene matches: 1. The CDR3, as DNA: TGTGCCAGCAGCTCGGGACTAGCGGGAGGGACAGATACGCAGTATTTT. Its protein product is CASSSGLAGGTDTQYF. Together with reference TRBV7-6 and TRBJ2-3, the CDR3 gives the full variable domain: GAGVSQSPRYKVTKRGQDVALRCDPISGHVSLYWYRQALGQGPEFLTYFNYEAQQDKSGLPNDRFSAERPEGSISTLTIQRTEQRDSAMYRCASSSGLAGGTDTQYFGPGTRLTVL.

The chain combines TRBV7-2 with TRBJ1-6, with a weak D call TRBD1 (5 bases). This CDR3 contains 14 residues. V was pared by 3 bases and J by 5 bases, with 8 bases between. Per germline, CDR1 SGHTA and CDR2 FQGNSA. CDR3 amino acids: CASSFRADNSPLHF. Written as DNA, the CDR3 is TGTGCCAGCAGCTTCAGGGCTGATAATTCACCCCTCCACTTT.

The rearrangement uses TRBV12-3 or TRBV12-4 and TRBJ1-1; D might be TRBD1 (5 bases). This CDR3 comprises 16 residues. Trimming pared 1 base from V and 1 base from J, leaving 13 bases between. DNA of the CDR3: TGTGCCAGCAGTTTAGGCTTAGGACATCCGAACACTGAAGCTTTCTTT. Residues: CASSLGLGHPNTEAFF.

This chain connects TRBV6-1 to TRBJ2-7; 10 bases align to TRBD2. This CDR3 has 17 residues. From germline, CDR1 is MNHNS and CDR2 SASEGT. The junction had 16 bases not matched to a gene; V was cut back by 6 bases and J by 5 bases. The CDR3 is CASRGGVWASGSHEQYF. CDR3 DNA sequence: TGTGCCAGCAGGGGGGGAGTTTGGGCTAGCGGGAGCCACGAGCAGTACTTC.

This clone has only a few counts. The chain has TRBV10-3 and TRBJ2-3; no clear D. The J call may not be correct, given that the DNA end is closer to TRBJ1-5. Per the germline V gene, CDR1 is ENHRY and CDR2 is SYGVKD. The CDR3 length is 14 residues. The CDR3: CAISGPASTDTQHF. The CDR3 DNA is TGTGCCATCAGTGGACCAGCGTCCACAGATACGCAGCATTTT.

This clone was counted many times. This rearrangement joins TRBV29-1 to TRBJ2-1; TRBD2 aligns across 10 bases. V shed 2 bases and J 7 bases; nucleotides not matched to a gene: 11. CDR3 size: 16 residues. Germline CDR1 reads SQVTM; CDR2 reads ANQGSEA. The CDR3 here is CSVEQGASSGSNEQFF. The CDR3 DNA is TGCAGCGTTGAACAGGGGGCTTCTAGCGGGAGTAATGAGCAGTTCTTC.

This clone was seen repeatedly, ten times or more. The rearrangement uses TRBV6-1 and TRBJ1-1, with D unresolved. The ends were cut back, 5 bases at V and 1 base at J, with 5 bases in the middle. The V gene's germline CDR1 is MNHNS and CDR2 SASEGT. CDR3 length: 12 amino acids. The DNA of the CDR3 is TGTGCCAGCAGTTCAGGGAACACTGAAGCTTTCTTT. Protein product: CASSSGNTEAFF.

This clone was counted only a few times. One junction end does not reproduce the germline sequence, and a read error may be involved. The rearrangement links TRBV12-3 or TRBV12-4 to TRBJ1-2; D remains unclear. The CDR3 extends over 14 amino acids. In DNA form, the CDR3 reads TGTGCCAGCAGTTTGGCGGACGGCGAAAGGACGGCCGCTTTC. Residues: CASSLADGERTAAF.

The rearrangement links TRBV7-9 to TRBJ1-1; D remains ambiguous. V was pared by 5 bases and J by 0 bases, with 7 bases between. This CDR3 is built from 13 residues. Germline lookup yields CDR1 SEHNR and CDR2 FQNEAQ (reference sequence). CDR3 loop: CASSDQMNTEAFF. CDR3 in DNA: TGTGCCAGCAGCGACCAGATGAACACTGAAGCTTTCTTT.

The chain joins TRBV20-1 to TRBJ1-1, with D uncertain. V was trimmed by 6 bases and J by 1 base, leaving 15 bases between them. This CDR3 has 14 residues. Germline CDR1 DFQATT, CDR2 SNEGSKA (reference sequence). The CDR3 is CSAPSSRGNTEAFF. CDR3 nucleotide sequence: TGCAGTGCCCCGAGTTCTAGAGGGAACACTGAAGCTTTCTTT.

This clone has a handful of counts. V and J are TRBV12-3 or TRBV12-4 and TRBJ2-2; a weak D match, TRBD2 (5 bases). V was pared by 7 bases and J by 2 bases, with 11 bases between. This CDR3 is 14 amino acids long. CDR3 protein: CASTLGGNTGELFF. The CDR3, as DNA: TGTGCCAGCACCTTAGGAGGCAACACCGGGGAGCTGTTTTTT.

This chain joins TRBV6-1 and TRBJ2-3; the D gene is possibly TRBD1 (6 bases). Trimming cost V 6 bases and J 5 bases, with 12 bases left between them. The length of the CDR3 is 13 residues. The germline gives CDR1 MNHNS, CDR2 SASEGT. The CDR3 region has the DNA TGTGCCAGCAGCAAAATACAGGGAGATACGCAGTATTTT. The encoded protein is CASSKIQGDTQYF.

This clone was picked up a small number of times. The conserved phenylalanine or tryptophan is not found at the CDR3 terminus, so this likely reflects a read error. The chain couples TRBV6-1 to TRBJ2-7, with D possibly TRBD2 on 6 matching bases. The CDR3 covers 13 residues. V lost 4 bases and J 7 bases, leaving 14 bases between the germline ends. Germline CDR1 and CDR2: MNHNS and SASEGT. This chain's CDR3 is CASSGTSSGEQYS. The CDR3 DNA follows: TGTGCCAGCAGTGGAACTAGCTCGGGTGAGCAGTACTCC.

The chain joins TRBV30 to TRBJ1-4; 7 bases are a match to TRBD1. The CDR3 runs 17 residues. Germline V CDR1 and CDR2: GTSNPN, SVGIG (reference sequence). J was trimmed by 0 bases and V by 0 bases; bases with no gene match: 7. The CDR3 here is CAWSVYTGETTNEKLFF. Written as DNA, the CDR3 is TGTGCCTGGAGTGTATATACAGGGGAGACAACTAATGAAAAACTGTTTTTT. The full variable domain, in which reference TRBV30 and TRBJ1-4 provide the parts outside the CDR3, is SQTIHQWPATLVQPVGSPLSLECTVEGTSNPNLYWYRQAAGRGLQLLFYSVGIGQISSEVPQNLSASRPQDRQFILSSKKLLLSDSGFYLCAWSVYTGETTNEKLFFGSGTQLSVL.

This clone has a handful of counts. The gene calls are TRBV19 and TRBJ2-1; D may be TRBD1 (5 bases). The CDR3 is 17 amino acids. CDR1 is LNHDA and CDR2 is SQIVND in the germline V gene (reference sequence). Trimming left V 5 bases short and J 8 bases short, with 25 bases between. The CDR3 nucleotides read TGTGCCAGTAGTGCTATCAACGGAAGGGGATCGTTGGATGAGCAGTTCTTC. This sequence encodes CASSAINGRGSLDEQFF.

The genes are TRBV30 and TRBJ2-6; D ambiguous. This CDR3 is 16 amino acids long. V dropped 5 bases and J dropped 0 bases, with 14 bases sitting between them. Germline CDR1 and CDR2: GTSNPN and SVGIG (reference sequence). CDR3 sequence (DNA): TGTGCCTGGGAAATGGCCGCCCGCTCTGGGGCCAACGTCCTGACTTTC. Protein: CAWEMAARSGANVLTF.

This clone occurred a few times. The chain couples TRBV7-9 to TRBJ2-7, with 7 bases that match TRBD1. The germline V gene has CDR1 SEHNR and CDR2 FQNEAQ (reference sequence). This CDR3 is built from 14 residues. The J segment lost 3 bases and the V segment lost 6 bases, leaving 8 bases of the junction unmatched. The CDR3 protein is CASSPQGDGYEQYF. In DNA form, the CDR3 reads TGTGCCAGCAGTCCTCAGGGGGACGGCTACGAGCAGTACTTC. The full variable domain, with the rest looked up from reference TRBV7-9 and TRBJ2-7, is DTGVSQNPRHKITKRGQNVTFRCDPISEHNRLYWYRQTLGQGPEFLTYFQNEAQLEKSRLLSDRFSAERPKGSFSTLEIQRTEQGDSAMYLCASSPQGDGYEQYFGPGTRLTVT.

J is TRBJ2-3 and V is TRBV6-6; the match to TRBD2 covers 12 bases. Germline CDR1 reads MNHNY; CDR2 reads SVGAGI (reference sequence). The trim removed 7 bases at V and 6 bases at J, leaving 14 bases unmatched. The CDR3 sequence is 17 residues long. As DNA, the CDR3 is TGTGCCAGCATTCGGACCCGATCTAGCGGGGGGGCGGATACGCAGTATTTT. It codes for CASIRTRSSGGADTQYF.

This clone is labeled as medium-sized. The J gene is TRBJ2-7, the V gene TRBV6-2 or TRBV6-3; D ambiguous. CDR3 length: 14 amino acids. The germline V gene has CDR1 MNHEY and CDR2 SVGEGT. Trimming left V 6 bases short and J 1 base short, with 13 bases between. The DNA for the CDR3 is TGTGCCAGCAGGTCTGATGGGGTTTCCTACGAGCAGTACTTC. Its protein product is CASRSDGVSYEQYF.

Judged by abundance, this clone is medium-sized. The rearrangement joins TRBV20-1 to TRBJ1-5; no definite D call. Germline assignment: CDR1 DFQATT and CDR2 SNEGSKA (reference sequence). The CDR3 runs 12 residues. The V gene lost 4 bases and the J gene lost 0 bases, with 4 bases spanning the gap. The CDR3 sequence: CSATTSNQPQHF. As DNA, the CDR3 is TGCAGTGCTACAACTAGCAATCAGCCCCAGCATTTT.

This clone has a handful of counts. The chain carries TRBV28 and TRBJ2-3; 7 bases align to TRBD1. The germline V gene has CDR1 MDHEN and CDR2 SYDVKM. V shed 5 bases, J shed 0 bases, and the junction held 8 bases outside the gene matches. The CDR3 is 16 residues long. CDR3 amino acids: CASSQSGTASTDTQYF. The CDR3 DNA reads as TGTGCCAGCAGTCAATCCGGGACAGCTAGCACAGATACGCAGTATTTT.

The chain employs TRBV14 and TRBJ2-1; 13 positions match TRBD2. V was clipped by 6 bases and J by 7 bases; unmatched bases: 15. Germline V CDR1 and CDR2: SGHDN, FVKESK. The CDR3 has 18 residues. CDR3 residues: CASRPTGLAGIGLNEQFF. CDR3 sequence (DNA): TGTGCCAGCAGACCAACGGGACTAGCGGGAATTGGACTTAATGAGCAGTTCTTC.

CDR3 amino acids: CASSEGDWGADTQYF. The CDR3 DNA follows: TGTGCCAGCAGTGAAGGGGACTGGGGCGCAGATACGCAGTATTTT. The J gene is TRBJ2-3, the V gene TRBV25-1; D is possibly TRBD2 (6 bases). Germline CDR1 is MGHDK and CDR2 is SYGVNS. The germline V and J ends were trimmed by 2 bases and 4 bases, with 13 bases remaining between them. This CDR3 region has 15 residues.